This T cell receptor (beta chain) stems from a study of T-cell memory formation after mild COVID-19. At the level of the study: Clusters were largely donor specific.

Whole-study results and caveats: Memory sampled before infection contained some responding clones, suggesting cross-reactive memory joined. Contracting CD4+ clones were located mainly in CM and EM, and CD8+ clones in EMRA.

Using constant-segment primers, 5'RACE produced TCR alpha and TCR beta cDNA libraries carrying sample barcodes and UMIs. TCRdb independently ran MiXCR on the 5' RACE reads; one entry per CDR3 protein. This table holds 250,000 or so distinct CDR3 sequences, approximately 9% found once. This clonotype appeared a few times. Its antigen is unknown. Sequenced: PBMCs or a T cell subset sorted from them (not recorded which). The sequence derives from a man aged 18 to 29 who had mild COVID-19 (a few samples of this study predate the infection). Cell type and time point are not known.

CDR3 amino acids: CASSNTPGSGSYEQYF. The CDR3 nucleotides are TGTGCCAGCAGCAATACTCCGGGGTCGGGCTCCTACGAGCAGTACTTC. This rearrangement joins TRBV7-3 to TRBJ2-7, with TRBD2 as a possible D gene (5 bases). In germline, CDR1 is SGHTA, CDR2 FQGTGA. Deletions cut 5 bases from V and 0 bases from J, with 17 bases between. There are 16 residues in the CDR3.